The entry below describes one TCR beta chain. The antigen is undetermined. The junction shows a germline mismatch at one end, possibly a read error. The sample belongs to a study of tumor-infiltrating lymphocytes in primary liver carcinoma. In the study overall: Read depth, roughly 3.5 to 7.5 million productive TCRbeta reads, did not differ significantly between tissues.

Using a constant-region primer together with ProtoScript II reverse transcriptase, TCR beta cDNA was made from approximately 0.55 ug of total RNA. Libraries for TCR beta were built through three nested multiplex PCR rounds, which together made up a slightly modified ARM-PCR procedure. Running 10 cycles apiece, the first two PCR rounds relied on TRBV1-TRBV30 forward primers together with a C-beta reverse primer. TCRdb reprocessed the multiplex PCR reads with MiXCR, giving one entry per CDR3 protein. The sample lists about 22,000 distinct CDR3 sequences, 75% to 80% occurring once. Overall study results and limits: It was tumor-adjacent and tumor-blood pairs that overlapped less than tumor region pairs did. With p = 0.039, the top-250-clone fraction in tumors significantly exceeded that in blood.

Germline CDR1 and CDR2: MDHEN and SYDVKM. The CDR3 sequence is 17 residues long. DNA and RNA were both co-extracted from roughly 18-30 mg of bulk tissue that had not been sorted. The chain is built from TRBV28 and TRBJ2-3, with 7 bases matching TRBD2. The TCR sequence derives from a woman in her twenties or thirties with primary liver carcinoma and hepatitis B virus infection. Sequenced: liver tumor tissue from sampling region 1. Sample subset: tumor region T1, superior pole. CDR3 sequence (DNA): TGTGCCAGCAGCCCAGGGAGGGTGAGGGTTAACGAAAATACACAGTATTTT. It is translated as CASSPGRVRVNENTQYF.